This TCR beta chain came from a study of cytomegalovirus exposure and HLA in healthy donors. V was trimmed by 7 bases and J by 2 bases, leaving 17 bases between them. CDR3 length equals 15 residues. In germline, CDR1 is SNHLY, CDR2 FYNNEI. Study conclusions and caveats: The later analysis indicated that the majority of CMV-associated TCR beta chains appeared HLA-restricted.

Concerning this clone: What it binds is not known.

This PCR relied on a set of 60 Vbeta primers and 13 Jbeta primers. Some clones are missing from TCRdb's copy, which holds only in-frame ones; the method was immunoSEQ multiplex PCR. Of under 200,000 clones listed, around four fifths are singletons. Sequencing was carried out using PBMCs. The clonotype was recovered from a woman between 25 and 40 years old in good health and CMV-seronegative. The chain links TRBV2 to TRBJ1-1; D ambiguous. The CDR3 DNA sequence: TGTGCCAGCAATGACGCAGACGAGACTAACACTGAAGCTTTCTTT. It codes for CASNDADETNTEAFF.